The 2 T cell receptor beta chains below come from one sample, sequenced in a study of regulatory T cells in long-lasting Graves disease. HTBI primers from iRepertoire and Arm-PCR of CDR3 regions yielded the TCR beta libraries. Each CDR3 protein gets one entry after TCRdb re-called the multiplex PCR reads with MiXCR. The table has about 470,000 distinct CDR3 sequences, around 20% seen once. The sample's time point: persistent/refractory GD, antithyroid drugs over 5 years with positive TRAb. Preparation of the TCR library used RNA extracted from PBMCs. The sample in question was peripheral blood mononuclear cells (PBMCs), obtained when the disease was refractory, from a patient treated with antithyroid drugs. The receptors here all came from a female donor with Graves disease.

V usage is TRBV14 and J usage is TRBJ2-2, with 7 nucleotides matching TRBD2. This CDR3 contains 19 residues. Losses at the gene ends were 2 bases for V and 9 bases for J; bases not matched to a gene: 21. Germline CDR1 SGHDN, CDR2 FVKESK. The CDR3 loop is CASSQSIPTGGSGNRELFF. The CDR3 region has the DNA TGTGCCAGCAGCCAATCAATACCGACGGGAGGTTCGGGGAACAGGGAGCTGTTTTTT.

This chain connects TRBV5-4 to TRBJ1-1, with TRBD1 matching over 8 bases. The V gene end was trimmed by 10 bases and the J gene end by 2 bases; junction bases not matched to a gene: 7. Germline values: CDR1 SGHNT, CDR2 YYREEE (reference sequence). The CDR3 has 13 residues. CDR3 DNA sequence: TGTGCCGGCGAGACAGGGGTAAACACTGAAGCTTTCTTT. This codes for CAGETGVNTEAFF.